This TCR beta chain was found in a study of T-cell memory formation after mild COVID-19. General observations from the study: Among clones contracting day 15 to 85, CD4/CD8 was balanced, whereas later expanders leaned CD4+. Most CD4+ clones that shrank were in CM and EM, while CD8+ ones turned up in EMRA. Cross-reactive memory seemingly joined, as some responding clones were found in pre-infection memory.

The CDR3 is 16 residues long. Germline V gene data show CDR1 as SGHTA and CDR2 as FQGNSA. The V gene lost 5 bases and the J gene lost 0 bases, with 13 bases spanning the gap. There are a few counts of this clonotype. Its antigen remains unknown. TCRdb re-derived calls from the 5' RACE reads in MiXCR, one entry per CDR3 protein. The sample includes about 190,000 distinct CDR3 sequences, approximately 20% of them seen just once. The TCR comes from an adult woman who had mild COVID-19 (a few samples of this study predate the infection). Cell type and time point are not known. V and J are TRBV7-2 and TRBJ2-2; D might be TRBD2 (5 bases). The sequenced sample was PBMCs or a T cell subset sorted from them (not recorded which). The CDR3 protein is CASSRKTGTNTGELFF. Here the CDR3 DNA reads TGTGCCAGCAGCCGAAAAACGGGAACGAACACCGGGGAGCTGTTTTTT. The complete variable domain, with remaining parts taken from reference TRBV7-2 and TRBJ2-2, reads GAGVSQSPSNKVTEKGKDVELRCDPISGHTALYWYRQSLGQGLEFLIYFQGNSAPDKSGLPSDRFSAERTGGSVSTLTIQRTQQEDSAVYLCASSRKTGTNTGELFFGEGSRLTVL.